Included here is one TCR beta chain sequence, with context. Its target is not known. Produced via immunoSEQ multiplex PCR; TCRdb's table is partial and in-frame only. The data show approximately 140,000 clones, more than 90% seen once. The CDR3 covers 14 residues. CDR1 is GTSNPN, CDR2 SVGIG, per germline (reference sequence). V shed 1 base and J shed 4 bases, with 12 bases lying between them. This sample is drawn from a study of T cell responses to AZD1222 COVID-19 vaccine. Second-dose timings of about 4 or about 12 weeks were pooled. Study findings and constraints: Researchers took repertoire samples only after the peak T cell response had come.

The sequencing here drew on peripheral blood, taken 28 days after the second AZD1222 dose. This TCR was sampled from an adult who received the AZD1222 COVID-19 vaccine. The rearrangement links TRBV30 to TRBJ2-3; the D is unclear. The DNA for the CDR3 is TGTGCCTGGAGTGAATGGTCTAGATCAGATACGCAGTATTTT. Its translation: CAWSEWSRSDTQYF.